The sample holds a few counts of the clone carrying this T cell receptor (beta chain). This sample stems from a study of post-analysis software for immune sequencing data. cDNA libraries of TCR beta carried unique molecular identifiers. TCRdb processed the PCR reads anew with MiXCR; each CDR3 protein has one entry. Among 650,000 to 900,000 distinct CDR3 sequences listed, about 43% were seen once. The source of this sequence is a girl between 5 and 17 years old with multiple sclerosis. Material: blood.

CDR3 protein: CASSYSGLAGGKDTQYF. CDR3 in DNA: TGTGCCAGCAGTTACTCGGGACTAGCGGGAGGGAAAGATACGCAGTATTTT. This chain uses TRBV6-2 or TRBV6-3 with TRBJ2-3; 16 positions agree with TRBD2. Germline V lookup: CDR1 MNHEY, CDR2 SVGEGT. Losses at the gene ends were 0 bases for V and 5 bases for J; bases not matched to a gene: 2. The CDR3 spans 17 residues.